The T cell receptor beta chain under discussion was sequenced for a study of T cells after yellow fever vaccination. This clonotype showed up just a few times. The CDR3 runs to 17 residues. With 0 bases removed from V and 0 bases from J, the gap between germline ends came to 10 bases. CDR1 SGHRS and CDR2 YFSETQ come from the germline V gene. TCRdb re-analysed the 5' RACE reads in MiXCR, keeping a single row per CDR3 protein. The sample has a few hundred thousand distinct CDR3 sequences, 6.8% seen once. This sequence joins TRBV5-1 and TRBJ1-6; D remains unclear. Sequenced here: PBMCs, sampled 35 to 50 days after the first yellow fever vaccination. This receptor was identified in a man younger than 35 who received the YFV17D yellow fever vaccine. CDR3 in DNA: TGCGCCAGCAGCTTGGAGGCACTGAGCTCCTATAATTCACCCCTCCACTTT. It translates to CASSLEALSSYNSPLHF.